This section outlines one TCR beta chain sequence together with its context. Its antigen is currently unknown. TCRdb's table, derived via immunoSEQ multiplex PCR, lists solely in-frame clones and lacks some. The sample lists roughly 71,000 clones, 87% occurring once. Before the COVID-19 pandemic, during about 2010-2019, CD4+ T cells were taken from unexposed donors. The data stem from a study of CD4 T cells in relation to SARS-CoV-2 and coronaviruses. Study-level findings and limits: Compared with monoreactive clones, crossreactive clones showed significantly weaker SARS-CoV-2 expansion. Crossreactivity was assessed only for spike protein, not other viral proteins.

In germline, CDR1 is SGHNT, CDR2 YENEEA. V gave up 1 base and J gave up 1 base, with 7 bases separating them. The CDR3 consists of 14 residues. The receptor comes from a human donor in good health. The chain employs TRBV11-3 and TRBJ1-1; tentative D call: TRBD1 (5 bases). The sample taken for sequencing was memory CD4+ T cells from PBMCs. CDR3 protein: CASSLGGPNTEAFF. CDR3 nucleotide sequence: TGTGCCAGCAGCTTAGGGGGCCCGAACACTGAAGCTTTCTTT.